The 25 T cell receptor beta chains in this list originate from one sample, sequenced in a study of T-cell reconstitution after alpha-beta-depleted transplantation in children. For TCRbeta, the library was prepared with unique molecular identifiers. Via MiXCR, TCRdb re-called the PCR reads, giving one row per CDR3 protein. The sample contains 330,000 or so distinct CDR3 sequences, around a tenth of which appear only once. The sample was PBMCs from the stem cell graft donor, taken from the stem cell graft. Receptors were obtained from a human donor who donated a stem cell graft to a child with acute lymphoblastic leukemia.

This clonotype has a handful of counts. This chain uses TRBV7-9 with TRBJ2-3; weak D call: TRBD1 (5 bases). V was shortened by 3 bases and J by 0 bases, with 13 bases between the two germline ends. Germline CDR1 reads SEHNR; CDR2 reads FQNEAQ (reference sequence). CDR3 size: 16 residues. CDR3 sequence reads: CASSFRVGASTDTQYF. CDR3 coding DNA: TGTGCCAGCAGCTTTCGGGTTGGGGCTAGCACAGATACGCAGTATTTT.

This clonotype was picked up a small number of times. The rearrangement joins TRBV12-3 or TRBV12-4 to TRBJ2-1, with D tentatively TRBD1 (6 bases). Trimming took off 5 bases at V and 1 base at J, with 15 bases between the two ends. The CDR3 runs 16 residues. The CDR3 spells CASSTNMDRSYNEQFF. The CDR3 nucleotides are TGTGCCAGCAGTACTAACATGGACAGATCCTACAATGAGCAGTTCTTC.

A few counts support this clonotype. This chain uses TRBV12-3 or TRBV12-4 with TRBJ2-1, with 7 bases that match TRBD1. The CDR3 contains 16 residues. The V gene end was trimmed by 4 bases and the J gene end by 6 bases; junction bases not matched to a gene: 12. The CDR3 DNA sequence: TGTGCCAGCAGTTGGCAAGACAGGGAAATTGGCAATGAGCAGTTCTTC. Translation: CASSWQDREIGNEQFF.

This clonotype was seen repeatedly, ten times or more. The chain carries TRBV29-1 and TRBJ1-1; possibly TRBD1 for D (5 bases). Germline lookup yields CDR1 SQVTM and CDR2 ANQGSEA. CDR3 length: 12 residues. The V end was cut by 6 bases, the J end by 4 bases, with 12 bases between. CDR3 loop: CSVRDGSTEAFF. The CDR3 region has the DNA TGCAGCGTCCGGGACGGGAGCACTGAAGCTTTCTTT.

The chain has TRBV9 and TRBJ2-5, with 15 positions matching TRBD2. V was pared by 4 bases and J by 5 bases, with 9 bases of the junction left unmatched. The CDR3 runs 17 residues. CDR1 SGDLS and CDR2 YYNGEE come from the germline V gene. CDR3 in DNA: TGTGCCAGCAGCCCAAGGACTAGCGGGAGGGCCGGGGAGACCCAGTACTTC. This translates into CASSPRTSGRAGETQYF.

V and J are TRBV4-3 and TRBJ2-2; 14 bases match TRBD2. CDR3 length: 18 residues. J gave up 1 base and V 4 bases, and 5 bases lay outside the gene matches. Per germline, CDR1 LGHNA and CDR2 YSLEER. The CDR3 loop reads CASSPGLAGVKNTGELFF. Written as DNA, the CDR3 is TGCGCCAGCAGCCCGGGACTAGCGGGAGTGAAGAACACCGGGGAGCTGTTTTTT.

This rearrangement joins TRBV12-3 or TRBV12-4 to TRBJ2-1; 9 bases are shared with TRBD2. Trimming removed 5 bases from V and 1 base from J; junction bases left unmatched: 3. This CDR3 has 15 amino acids. The CDR3 DNA is TGTGCCAGCAGTACGAGCGGGAGGTCCTACAATGAGCAGTTCTTC. It is translated as CASSTSGRSYNEQFF.

This clonotype showed up many times. One end of the junction varies from germline; a read error may be responsible. The chain combines TRBV5-1 with TRBJ2-3; 7 positions agree with TRBD2. CDR3 length equals 14 residues. Per germline, CDR1 SGHRS and CDR2 YFSETQ. The CDR3 DNA reads as TGTGCCAGCAGCTTGCGGGGGAGCACAGATACGCAGTATTTT. It encodes CASSLRGSTDTQYF.

This chain connects TRBV27 to TRBJ2-1; 7 nucleotides align to TRBD2. The CDR3 has 17 amino acids. Germline CDR1 and CDR2: MNHEY and SMNVEV (reference sequence). The ends lost 7 bases at V and 0 bases at J; junction bases unmatched: 12. This chain's CDR3 is CASKTIAGVSSYNEQFF. The CDR3 DNA sequence: TGTGCCAGCAAAACGATAGCGGGCGTCAGCTCCTACAATGAGCAGTTCTTC.

This clonotype appeared a few times. This chain connects TRBV10-3 to TRBJ2-1; D possibly matches TRBD1 or TRBD2 (5 bases each). In germline, CDR1 is ENHRY, CDR2 SYGVKD. There are 13 residues in the CDR3. Trimming stripped 2 bases from V and 9 bases from J, with 11 bases between. The CDR3 is CAISELEGREQFF. CDR3 sequence (DNA): TGTGCCATCAGTGAGCTTGAGGGACGTGAGCAGTTCTTC.

The genes are TRBV19 and TRBJ2-7; the match to TRBD2 covers 10 bases. Germline CDR1 is LNHDA and CDR2 is SQIVND (reference sequence). The V gene end was trimmed by 6 bases and the J gene end by 7 bases; junction bases not matched to a gene: 12. This CDR3 is built from 15 residues. CDR3 sequence: CASRRTSGFVGEQYF. The CDR3 DNA follows: TGTGCCAGTAGGCGGACTAGCGGTTTTGTTGGAGAGCAGTACTTC.

Concerning this clonotype itself: One base away lies a much larger clone, so this may be a sequencing read error. V usage is TRBV11-2 and J usage is TRBJ2-1; 8 bases fit TRBD2. The junction had 13 bases not matched to a gene; V was cut back by 2 bases and J by 4 bases. This CDR3 region has 18 residues. CDR1 is SGHAT, CDR2 FQNNGV, per germline. The CDR3 region is CASSLPPLASGFYNEQFF. The CDR3 DNA follows: TGTGCCAGCAGCTTACCTCCTTTGGCTAGCGGGTTTTACAATGAGCAGTTCTTC.

This clonotype was observed a few times. The rearrangement joins TRBV5-1 to TRBJ2-7; 11 bases agree with TRBD1. Per germline, CDR1 SGHRS and CDR2 YFSETQ. The CDR3 has 14 residues. Germline trimming cut 5 bases from V and 9 bases from J; bases unmatched to any gene: 10. Here the CDR3 DNA reads TGCGCCAGCAGGCGCGGGACAGGGGGTCTCGGGCAGTACTTC. Translation: CASRRGTGGLGQYF.

V is TRBV5-1 and J is TRBJ2-1; 9 bases fit TRBD1. The trim removed 5 bases at V and 4 bases at J, leaving 13 bases unmatched. This CDR3 comprises 17 residues. CDR1 SGHRS and CDR2 YFSETQ come from the germline V gene. The CDR3 DNA is TGCGCCAGCAGAGGGACTGGGGGGACAGGGATTTACAATGAGCAGTTCTTC. Its protein product is CASRGTGGTGIYNEQFF.

This clonotype occurred a few times. The J gene is TRBJ2-7, the V gene TRBV10-3; D perhaps matches TRBD1 (5 bases). The V gene's germline CDR1 is ENHRY and CDR2 SYGVKD. Trimming took 2 bases from V and 7 from J, leaving 15 bases between them. The CDR3 consists of 14 residues. The CDR3 nucleotides read TGTGCCATCAGTGAGCTCAGGGTCGGGTTGGAGCAGTACTTC. Amino acids: CAISELRVGLEQYF.

This clonotype was observed a few times. The rearrangement joins TRBV5-1 to TRBJ1-4; D is perhaps TRBD1 (5 bases). The V end lost 4 bases, the J end lost 4 bases, and 11 bases lay between the germline ends. The CDR3 loop spans 14 amino acids. Per the germline V gene, CDR1 is SGHRS and CDR2 is YFSETQ. The CDR3 reads CASSPRGDNEKLFF. The CDR3 DNA is TGCGCCAGCAGCCCTCGGGGGGATAATGAAAAACTGTTTTTT.

This clonotype was picked up a small number of times. The chain recombines TRBV4-1 with TRBJ2-6; D tentatively reads TRBD1 or TRBD2 (5 bases each). Trimming removed 1 base from V and 2 bases from J, with 9 bases in between. CDR3 size: 16 residues. Germline lookup yields CDR1 MGHRA and CDR2 YSYEKL. The CDR3 nucleotides read TGCGCCAGCAGCCAAGCAGTGGGACCTGGGGCCAACGTCCTGACTTTC. It specifies CASSQAVGPGANVLTF.

This rearrangement joins TRBV12-3 or TRBV12-4 to TRBJ1-2; possible D gene TRBD1, 6 bases. The V end lost 6 bases, the J end lost 4 bases, and 12 bases lay between the germline ends. The CDR3 runs to 13 residues. CDR3 sequence reads: CASSTTGPYGYTF. DNA of the CDR3: TGTGCCAGCAGCACGACAGGTCCCTATGGCTACACCTTC.

J is TRBJ2-2 and V is TRBV29-1, with 7 nucleotides matching TRBD1. V lost 7 bases and J lost 4; bases outside the gene matches: 3. Germline lookup yields CDR1 SQVTM and CDR2 ANQGSEA. The CDR3 loop spans 12 amino acids. CDR3 DNA sequence: TGCAGCGGGGCAGGGGGCACCGGGGAGCTGTTTTTT. Protein: CSGAGGTGELFF.

CDR3 nucleotides: TGTGCCAGCAGTCCCCCCCCCTACGAGCAGTACTTC. Translated, it gives CASSPPPYEQYF. The rearrangement links TRBV27 to TRBJ2-7; D not resolved. This CDR3 has 12 residues. The germline V and J ends were trimmed by 5 bases and 2 bases, with 7 bases remaining between them. In germline, CDR1 is MNHEY, CDR2 SMNVEV (reference sequence).

Many counts were recorded for this clonotype. The chain carries TRBV29-1 and TRBJ1-3, with D maybe TRBD1 (5 bases). This CDR3 comprises 16 residues. Per germline, CDR1 SQVTM and CDR2 ANQGSEA. The V end was cut by 4 bases, the J end by 0 bases, with 16 bases between. Here the CDR3 DNA reads TGCAGCGTTGTTCGCTCGCGACAGATCTCTGGAAACACCATATATTTT. Translated, it gives CSVVRSRQISGNTIYF.

The chain links TRBV27 to TRBJ1-5; D unresolved. Germline values: CDR1 MNHEY, CDR2 SMNVEV (reference sequence). Trimming left V 0 bases short and J 6 bases short, with 6 bases between. This CDR3 is 13 amino acids long. The CDR3 bases are TGTGCCAGCAGTTTATCCGCGGGTCAGCCCCAGCATTTT. Translation: CASSLSAGQPQHF.

Details on this clonotype: As the CDR3 is not closed by the conserved phenylalanine or tryptophan, this likely results from a read error. The chain couples TRBV27 to TRBJ2-7; either TRBD1 or TRBD2 may fit D (5 bases each). V was shortened by 4 bases and J by 2 bases, with 12 bases between the two germline ends. The V gene's germline CDR1 is MNHEY and CDR2 SMNVEV (reference sequence). The CDR3 consists of 14 residues. This CDR3 is CASSSSRVTYEQYL. The DNA for the CDR3 is TGTGCCAGCAGTTCTAGCAGGGTAACCTACGAGCAGTACTTG.

The J gene is TRBJ1-5, the V gene TRBV7-6; D gene unclear. Deletions cut 1 base from V and 7 bases from J, with 14 bases between. This CDR3 region has 15 residues. Germline V gene sequence: CDR1 SGHVS, CDR2 FNYEAQ. The CDR3 DNA is TGTGCCAGCAGCTTAGTGGCAGGAGTCCGACAGCCCCAGCATTTT. The encoded protein is CASSLVAGVRQPQHF.

This clonotype has just a few counts. The rearrangement uses TRBV27 and TRBJ1-5, with D tentatively TRBD1 (5 bases). CDR3 length: 17 residues. V shed 1 base and J shed 0 bases, with 13 bases lying between them. CDR1 is MNHEY and CDR2 is SMNVEV in the germline V gene (reference sequence). CDR3 in DNA: TGTGCCAGCAGTTTATTTGGGGGGGAATATAGCAATCAGCCCCAGCATTTT. This codes for CASSLFGGEYSNQPQHF.